The source of this T cell receptor (beta chain) is a study of blood T cell repertoires in COVID-19. The overall study: Acute-phase and convalescent COVID-19 samples originated in the United States, Italy and Spain. The analysed material was cDNA or gDNA that came from T cells, B-cell-depleted T cells, or PBMCs.

Looked up from germline, CDR1 is LNHDA and CDR2 is SQIVND (reference sequence). The CDR3 has 13 amino acids. The germline V and J ends were trimmed by 6 bases and 1 base, with 10 bases remaining between them. Authors' data handling: Scientists estimated how many nucleated cells there were by amplifying reference gene primers. Libraries were prepared by immunoSEQ multiplex PCR; TCRdb keeps only in-frame clonotypes and omits some of them. That table supplies the V and J calls and clone size; D and trimming were determined from the DNA. This table has about 68,000 clones, 75% to 95% appearing once. The receptor was derived from a man in his forties with COVID-19, enrolled during active disease. Sequencing was done on a sample of peripheral blood. V usage is TRBV19 and J usage is TRBJ2-7; D is possibly TRBD2 (5 bases). CDR3 bases: TGTGCCAGTAGGGTTACGGGGTCCTACGAGCAGTACTTC. Translating gives CASRVTGSYEQYF.